This T cell receptor (beta chain) was sequenced for a study of blood T cell repertoires in COVID-19. Measured with immunoSEQ multiplex PCR; TCRdb has only the in-frame clones, and not every one. The table records tens of thousands of clones, more than 75% of them present only once. This clonotype was obtained from a man aged 45-65 years with active COVID-19. Sequenced sample: peripheral blood.

CDR3 sequence reads: CASSLDTGKHTIYF. CDR3 bases: TGTGCCAGCAGCTTAGATACAGGGAAGCACACCATATATTTT. The chain uses TRBV7-9 and TRBJ1-3, with D possibly being TRBD1 (6 bases). The length of the CDR3 is 14 residues. The germline V and J ends were trimmed by 1 base and 8 bases, with 12 bases remaining between them. Per the germline V gene, CDR1 is SEHNR and CDR2 is FQNEAQ (reference sequence).